These T cell receptor beta chains were read from a single sample in a study of T cell repertoires in cytomegalovirus infection. Using its own MiXCR run on the reads, TCRdb lists one record per CDR3 protein. Of 160,000 or so distinct CDR3 sequences in the sample, around a quarter were seen once. Sequencing used PBMCs. All receptors come from a human donor in good health (CMV status not recorded). Some clones in this sample may be carry-over from other donors' samples. Each CDR3 is given with its conserved first and last residue. A D gene is named only where the DNA matches it firmly. The size entry is marked missing in some rows and otherwise reads once, few, many or a size class.

DNA | CDR3 | J | size | D | V
TGTGCCAGCAGCTTAGGGACAGGGAACTCTGAAGCTTTCTTT | CASSLGTGNSEAFF | TRBJ1-1 | many | TRBD1 | TRBV7-9
TGCAGTGCTAGTCCCGTCGGGACAGGAGAAAACTATGGCTACACCTTC | CSASPVGTGENYGYTF | TRBJ1-2 | NA | TRBD1 | TRBV20-1
TGTGTCAGCAACCCGTCGCGTGAGGGGACAGGGAGGAATGAGCAGTTCTTC | CVSNPSREGTGRNEQFF | TRBJ2-1 | once | TRBD1 | TRBV12-3/TRBV12-4
TGTGCCAGCAGCCGCCCGAGAGGGACTGAAGCTTTCTTT | CASSRPRGTEAFF | TRBJ1-1 | NA | NA | TRBV5-6
TGTGCCAGCAGCTTAGTGGGACAGACCACCGGGGAGCTGTTTTTT | CASSLVGQTTGELFF | TRBJ2-2 | few | TRBD1 | TRBV7-9
TGTGCCAGCAGTGCGGACACTAGCGGCACAGATACGCAGTATTTT | CASSADTSGTDTQYF | TRBJ2-3 | few | TRBD2 | TRBV6-5
TGTGCCAGTAGTAAGTCGGGGACAGGGTGGAATCAGCCCCAGCATTTT | CASSKSGTGWNQPQHF | TRBJ1-5 | once | TRBD1 | TRBV19
TGTGCCAGCTTATGGGCAGGGGGCGCTGAAGGCTACACCTTC | CASLWAGGAEGYTF | TRBJ1-2 | many | TRBD1 | TRBV2
TGTGCCAGCAATTTACTAGCGGGGGGCAATGAGCAGTTCTTC | CASNLLAGGNEQFF | TRBJ2-1 | few | TRBD2 | TRBV12-3/TRBV12-4
TGTGCCAGCAGCGTCGGACCCAAGAGCACAGATACGCAGTATTTT | CASSVGPKSTDTQYF | TRBJ2-3 | NA | NA | TRBV5-4